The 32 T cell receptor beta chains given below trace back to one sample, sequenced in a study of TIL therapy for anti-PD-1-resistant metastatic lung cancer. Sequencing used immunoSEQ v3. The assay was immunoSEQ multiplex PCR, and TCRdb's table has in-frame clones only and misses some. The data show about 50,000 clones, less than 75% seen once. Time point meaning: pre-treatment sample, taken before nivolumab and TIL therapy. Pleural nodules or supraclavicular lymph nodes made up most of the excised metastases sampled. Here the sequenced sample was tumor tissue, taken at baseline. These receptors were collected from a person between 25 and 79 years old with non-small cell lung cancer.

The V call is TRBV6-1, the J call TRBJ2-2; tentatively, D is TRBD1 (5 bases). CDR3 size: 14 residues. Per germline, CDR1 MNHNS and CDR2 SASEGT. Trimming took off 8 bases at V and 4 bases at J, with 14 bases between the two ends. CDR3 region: CASSQGVSTGELFF. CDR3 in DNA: TGTGCCAGCTCCCAAGGGGTTTCCACCGGGGAGCTGTTTTTT.

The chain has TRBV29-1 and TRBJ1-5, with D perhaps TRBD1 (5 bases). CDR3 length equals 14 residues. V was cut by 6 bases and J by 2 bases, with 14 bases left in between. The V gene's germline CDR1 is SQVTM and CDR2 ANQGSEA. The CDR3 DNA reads TGCAGCGTGGGGGGAGAAGGCGGCAATCAGCCCCAGCATTTT. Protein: CSVGGEGGNQPQHF.

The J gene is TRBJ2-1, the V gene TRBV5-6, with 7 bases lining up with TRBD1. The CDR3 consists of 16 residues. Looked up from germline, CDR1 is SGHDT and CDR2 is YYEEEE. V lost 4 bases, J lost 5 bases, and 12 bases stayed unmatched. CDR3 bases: TGTGCCAGCAGCATCCAGACAGGGCCGACAAACAATGAGCAGTTCTTC. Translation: CASSIQTGPTNNEQFF.

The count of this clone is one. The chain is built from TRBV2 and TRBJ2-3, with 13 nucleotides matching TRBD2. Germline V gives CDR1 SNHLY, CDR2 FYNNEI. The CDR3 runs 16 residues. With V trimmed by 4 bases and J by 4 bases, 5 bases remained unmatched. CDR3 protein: CASSGGLAGWSDTQYF. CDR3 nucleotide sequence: TGTGCCAGCAGTGGGGGACTAGCGGGATGGTCAGATACGCAGTATTTT.

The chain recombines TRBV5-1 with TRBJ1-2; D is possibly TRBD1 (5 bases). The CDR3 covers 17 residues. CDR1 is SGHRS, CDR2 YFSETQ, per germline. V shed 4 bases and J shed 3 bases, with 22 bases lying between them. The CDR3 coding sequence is TGCGCCAGCAGCCACCATGGTAGGGGCCCTGAGGACTATGGCTACACCTTC. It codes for CASSHHGRGPEDYGYTF.

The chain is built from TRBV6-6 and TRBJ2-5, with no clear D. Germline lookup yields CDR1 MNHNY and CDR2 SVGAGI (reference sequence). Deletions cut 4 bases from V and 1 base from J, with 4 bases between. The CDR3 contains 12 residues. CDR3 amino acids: CASSWGQETQYF. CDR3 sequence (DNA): TGTGCCAGCAGTTGGGGCCAAGAGACCCAGTACTTC.

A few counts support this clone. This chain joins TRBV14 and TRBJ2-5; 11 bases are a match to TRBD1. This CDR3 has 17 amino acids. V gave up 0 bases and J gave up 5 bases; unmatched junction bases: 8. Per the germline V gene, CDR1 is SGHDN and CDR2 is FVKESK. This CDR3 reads CASSQDSDRGRWETQYF. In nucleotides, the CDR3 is TGTGCCAGCAGCCAAGATTCGGACAGGGGGCGGTGGGAGACCCAGTACTTC.

The CDR3 DNA follows: TGTGCCAGTATCCGGCAGGGGGGGAACACTGAAGCTTTCTTT. This gives the protein CASIRQGGNTEAFF. The genes are TRBV19 and TRBJ1-1; 7 positions agree with TRBD1. The CDR3 is 14 amino acids. With 7 bases clipped from V and 1 base from J, the junction kept 6 bases outside the gene matches. Germline CDR1 and CDR2: LNHDA and SQIVND (reference sequence).

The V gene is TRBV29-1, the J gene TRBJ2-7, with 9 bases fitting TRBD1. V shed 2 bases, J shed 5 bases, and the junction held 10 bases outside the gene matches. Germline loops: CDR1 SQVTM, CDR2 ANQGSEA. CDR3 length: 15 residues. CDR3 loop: CSVESSRTGVDEQYF. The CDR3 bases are TGCAGCGTTGAAAGTAGTCGGACAGGGGTAGACGAGCAGTACTTC.

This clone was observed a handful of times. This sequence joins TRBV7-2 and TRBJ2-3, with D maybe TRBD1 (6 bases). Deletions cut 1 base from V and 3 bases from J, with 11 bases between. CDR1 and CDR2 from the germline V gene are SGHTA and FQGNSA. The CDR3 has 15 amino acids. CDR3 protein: CASSLGFQGTDTQYF. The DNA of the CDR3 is TGTGCCAGCAGCTTAGGCTTTCAGGGGACAGATACGCAGTATTTT.

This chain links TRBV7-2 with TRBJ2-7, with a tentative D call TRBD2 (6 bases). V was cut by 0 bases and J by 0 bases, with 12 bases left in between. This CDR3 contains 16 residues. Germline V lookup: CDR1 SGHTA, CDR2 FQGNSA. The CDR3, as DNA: TGTGCCAGCAGCTTAGCTCCAGCGGGTAGCTCCTACGAGCAGTACTTC. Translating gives CASSLAPAGSSYEQYF.

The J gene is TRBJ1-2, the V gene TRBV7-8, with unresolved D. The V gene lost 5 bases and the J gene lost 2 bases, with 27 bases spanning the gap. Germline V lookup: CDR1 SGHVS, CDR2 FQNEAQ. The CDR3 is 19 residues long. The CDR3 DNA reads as TGTGCCAGCAGCCAAACAGCTTCCCCCCTGGGGAAAAGCAACTATGGCTACACCTTC. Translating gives CASSQTASPLGKSNYGYTF.

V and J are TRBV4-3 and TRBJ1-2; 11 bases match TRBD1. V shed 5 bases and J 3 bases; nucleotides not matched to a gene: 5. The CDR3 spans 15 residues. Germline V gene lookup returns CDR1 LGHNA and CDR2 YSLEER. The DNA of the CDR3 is TGCGCCAGCAGCAGAGGGACAGGGGGATACTATGGCTACACCTTC. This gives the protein CASSRGTGGYYGYTF.

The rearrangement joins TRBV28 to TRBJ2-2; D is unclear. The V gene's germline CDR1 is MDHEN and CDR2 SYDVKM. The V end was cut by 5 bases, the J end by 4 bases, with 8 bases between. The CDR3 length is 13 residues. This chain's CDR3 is CASSKPPTGELFF. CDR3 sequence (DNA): TGTGCCAGCAGTAAACCCCCCACCGGGGAGCTGTTTTTT.

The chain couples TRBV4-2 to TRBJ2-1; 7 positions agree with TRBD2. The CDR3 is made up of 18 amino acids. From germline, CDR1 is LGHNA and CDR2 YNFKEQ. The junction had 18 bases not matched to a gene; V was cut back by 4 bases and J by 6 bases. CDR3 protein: CASSPVGIGGSTSNEQFF. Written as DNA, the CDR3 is TGTGCCAGCAGCCCGGTAGGGATCGGGGGGTCAACCTCCAATGAGCAGTTCTTC.

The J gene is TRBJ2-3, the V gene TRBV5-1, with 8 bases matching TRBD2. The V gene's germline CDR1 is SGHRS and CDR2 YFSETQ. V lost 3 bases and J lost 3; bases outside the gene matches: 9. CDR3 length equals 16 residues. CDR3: CASSSAGSGMTDTQYF. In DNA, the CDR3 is TGCGCCAGCAGCTCCGCCGGTAGCGGGATGACAGATACGCAGTATTTT.

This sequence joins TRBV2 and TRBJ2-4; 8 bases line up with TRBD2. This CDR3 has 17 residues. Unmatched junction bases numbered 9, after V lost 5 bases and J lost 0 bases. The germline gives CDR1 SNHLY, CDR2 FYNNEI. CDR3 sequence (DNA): TGTGCCAGCAGTCGGGCGGGGGGAAGCTTAGCCAAAAACATTCAGTACTTC. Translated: CASSRAGGSLAKNIQYF.

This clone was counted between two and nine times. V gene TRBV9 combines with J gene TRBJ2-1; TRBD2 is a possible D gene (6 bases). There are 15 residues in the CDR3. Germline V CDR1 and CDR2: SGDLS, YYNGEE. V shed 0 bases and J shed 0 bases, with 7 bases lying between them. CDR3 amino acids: CASSVAGGSYNEQFF. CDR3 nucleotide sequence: TGTGCCAGCAGCGTAGCCGGGGGCTCCTACAATGAGCAGTTCTTC.

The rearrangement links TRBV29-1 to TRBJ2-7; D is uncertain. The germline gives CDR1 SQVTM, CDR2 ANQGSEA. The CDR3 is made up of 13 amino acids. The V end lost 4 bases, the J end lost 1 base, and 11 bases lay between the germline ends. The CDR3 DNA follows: TGCAGCGTTGGGATCGGCACTTCCTACGAGCAGTACTTC. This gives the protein CSVGIGTSYEQYF.

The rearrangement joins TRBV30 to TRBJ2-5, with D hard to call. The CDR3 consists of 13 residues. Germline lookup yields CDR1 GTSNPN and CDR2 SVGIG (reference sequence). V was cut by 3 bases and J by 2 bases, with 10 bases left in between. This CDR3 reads CAWRALRQETQYF. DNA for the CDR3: TGTGCCTGGAGGGCACTAAGGCAAGAGACCCAGTACTTC. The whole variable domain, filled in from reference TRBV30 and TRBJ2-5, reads SQTIHQWPATLVQPVGSPLSLECTVEGTSNPNLYWYRQAAGRGLQLLFYSVGIGQISSEVPQNLSASRPQDRQFILSSKKLLLSDSGFYLCAWRALRQETQYFGPGTRLLVL.

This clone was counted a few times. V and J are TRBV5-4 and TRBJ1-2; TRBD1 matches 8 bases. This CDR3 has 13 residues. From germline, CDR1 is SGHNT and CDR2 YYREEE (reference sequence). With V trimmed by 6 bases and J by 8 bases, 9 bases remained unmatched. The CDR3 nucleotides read TGTGCCAGCACGAGCGGACAGGGTGGCGGCTACACCTTC. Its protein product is CASTSGQGGGYTF.

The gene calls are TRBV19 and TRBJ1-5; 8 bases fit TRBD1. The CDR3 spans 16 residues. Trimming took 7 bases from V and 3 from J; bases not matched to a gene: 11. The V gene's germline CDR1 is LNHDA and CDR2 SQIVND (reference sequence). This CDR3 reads CASIGPGQAINQPQHF. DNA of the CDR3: TGTGCCAGTATCGGACCGGGACAGGCTATCAATCAGCCCCAGCATTTT. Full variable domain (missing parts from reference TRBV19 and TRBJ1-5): DGGITQSPKYLFRKEGQNVTLSCEQNLNHDAMYWYRQDPGQGLRLIYYSQIVNDFQKGDIAEGYSVSREKKESFPLTVTSAQKNPTAFYLCASIGPGQAINQPQHFGDGTRLSIL.

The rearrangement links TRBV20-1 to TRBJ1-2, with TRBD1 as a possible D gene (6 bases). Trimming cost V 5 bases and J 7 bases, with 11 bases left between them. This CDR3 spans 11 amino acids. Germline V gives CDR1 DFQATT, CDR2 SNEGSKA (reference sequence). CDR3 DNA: TGCAGTGCTTTGGGGGCGGGTGGCTACACCTTC. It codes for CSALGAGGYTF.

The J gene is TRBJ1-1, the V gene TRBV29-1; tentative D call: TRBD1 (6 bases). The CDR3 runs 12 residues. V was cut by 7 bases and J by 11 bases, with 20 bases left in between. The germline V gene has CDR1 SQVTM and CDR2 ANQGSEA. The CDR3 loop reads CSAEAGAESAFF. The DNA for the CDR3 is TGCAGCGCCGAAGCGGGGGCGGAAAGTGCTTTCTTT. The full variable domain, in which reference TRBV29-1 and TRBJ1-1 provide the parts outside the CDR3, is SAVISQKPSRDICQRGTSLTIQCQVDSQVTMMFWYRQQPGQSLTLIATANQGSEATYESGFVIDKFPISRPNLTFSTLTVSNMSPEDSSIYLCSAEAGAESAFFGQGTRLTVV.

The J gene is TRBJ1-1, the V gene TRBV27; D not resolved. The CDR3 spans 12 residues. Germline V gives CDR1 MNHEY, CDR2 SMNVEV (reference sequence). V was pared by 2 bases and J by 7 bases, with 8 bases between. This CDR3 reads CASSLGKSEAFF. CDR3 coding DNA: TGTGCCAGCAGTTTAGGTAAGAGTGAAGCTTTCTTT.

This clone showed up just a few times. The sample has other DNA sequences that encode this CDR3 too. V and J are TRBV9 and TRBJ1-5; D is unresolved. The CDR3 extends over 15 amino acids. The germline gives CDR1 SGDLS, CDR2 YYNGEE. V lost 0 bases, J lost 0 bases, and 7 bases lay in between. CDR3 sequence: CASSVDGYSNQPQHF. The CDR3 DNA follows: TGTGCCAGCAGCGTAGACGGCTATAGCAATCAGCCCCAGCATTTT.

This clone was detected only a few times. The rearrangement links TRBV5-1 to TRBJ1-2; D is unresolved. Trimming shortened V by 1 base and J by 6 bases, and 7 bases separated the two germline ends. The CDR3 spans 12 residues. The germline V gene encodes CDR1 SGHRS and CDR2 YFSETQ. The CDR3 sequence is CASSLSFNGYTF. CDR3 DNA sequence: TGCGCCAGCAGCTTGAGCTTCAATGGCTACACCTTC. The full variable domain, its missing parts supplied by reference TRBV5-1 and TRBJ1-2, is KAGVTQTPRYLIKTRGQQVTLSCSPISGHRSVSWYQQTPGQGLQFLFEYFSETQRNKGNFPGRFSGRQFSNSRSEMNVSTLELGDSALYLCASSLSFNGYTFGSGTRLTVV.

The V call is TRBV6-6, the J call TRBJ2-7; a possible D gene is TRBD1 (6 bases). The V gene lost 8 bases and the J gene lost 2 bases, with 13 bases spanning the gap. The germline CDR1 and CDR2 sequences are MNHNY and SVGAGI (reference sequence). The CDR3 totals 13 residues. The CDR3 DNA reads TGTGCCAGCGGAGAAACAGGGACCTACGAGCAGTACTTC. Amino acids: CASGETGTYEQYF.

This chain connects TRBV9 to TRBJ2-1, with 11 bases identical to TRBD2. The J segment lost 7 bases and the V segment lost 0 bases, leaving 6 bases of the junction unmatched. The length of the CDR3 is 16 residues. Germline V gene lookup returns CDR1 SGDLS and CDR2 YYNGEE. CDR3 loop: CASSVASGGTANEQFF. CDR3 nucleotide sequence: TGTGCCAGCAGCGTAGCTAGCGGGGGGACCGCAAATGAGCAGTTCTTC.

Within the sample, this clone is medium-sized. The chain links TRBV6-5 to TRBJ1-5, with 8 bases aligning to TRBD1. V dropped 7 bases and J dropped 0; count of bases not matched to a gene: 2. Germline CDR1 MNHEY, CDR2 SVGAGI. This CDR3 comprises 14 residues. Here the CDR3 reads CASKDRVSNQPQHF. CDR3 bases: TGTGCCAGCAAGGACAGGGTTAGCAATCAGCCCCAGCATTTT.

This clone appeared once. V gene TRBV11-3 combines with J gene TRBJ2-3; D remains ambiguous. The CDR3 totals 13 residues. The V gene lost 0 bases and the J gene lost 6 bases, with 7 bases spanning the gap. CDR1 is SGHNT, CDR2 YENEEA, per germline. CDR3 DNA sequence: TGTGCCAGCAGCTTAGACCCCTTGGATACGCAGTATTTT. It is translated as CASSLDPLDTQYF.

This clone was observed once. In DNA form, the CDR3 reads TGTGCCAGCAGTTCCCAGGGGTTAGAGACCCAGTACTTC. Translating gives CASSSQGLETQYF. V and J are TRBV27 and TRBJ2-5, with TRBD1 as a possible D gene (6 bases). The V end was cut by 4 bases, the J end by 4 bases, with 10 bases between. CDR1 is MNHEY, CDR2 SMNVEV, per germline (reference sequence). This CDR3 is 13 amino acids long.